One sample yielded the 21 T cell receptor beta chains listed below, sequenced in a study of human T cells and chemical hapten exposure. Sample time point: patch test 3, about 24 weeks after DPC sensitization. Treatment here: therapeutic diphenylcyclopropenone sensitization with weekly scalp DPC. One entry per CDR3 protein results from TCRdb running MiXCR on the RACE reads. The table has over 75,000 distinct CDR3 sequences, 9.5% to 13% seen once. This specimen was whole blood, taken in connection with sensitization to the hapten diphenylcyclopropenone (DPC). All receptors come from a woman younger than 45 with alopecia areata. Some clones in this sample may be carry-over from other donors' samples.

This clonotype has just a few counts. The J gene is TRBJ1-5, the V gene TRBV10-3; 8 positions match TRBD1. The CDR3 has 13 amino acids. Per germline, CDR1 ENHRY and CDR2 SYGVKD. With V trimmed by 6 bases and J by 7 bases, 5 bases remained unmatched. The CDR3 bases are TGTGCCATCAGCCAGGGGGCTGACCAGCCCCAGCATTTT. Protein: CAISQGADQPQHF.

In the case of this clonotype: Since a much larger clone is just one base distant, this may be a read error. The rearrangement links TRBV20-1 to TRBJ1-1; D remains unclear. Germline V gene data show CDR1 as DFQATT and CDR2 as SNEGSKA (reference sequence). The CDR3 length is 14 residues. The ends were cut back, 4 bases at V and 5 bases at J, with 17 bases in the middle. The chain's CDR3 is CSAKTSVEATEAFF. CDR3 DNA: TGCAGTGCTAAAACGTCAGTGGAGGCTACTGAAGCTTTCTTT.

This clonotype was counted at least ten times. The J gene is TRBJ1-1, the V gene TRBV28, with 7 bases matching TRBD1. Germline assignment: CDR1 MDHEN and CDR2 SYDVKM. The trim removed 6 bases at V and 1 base at J, leaving 8 bases unmatched. CDR3 length equals 15 residues. The CDR3 DNA is TGTGCCAGCAGGCGGGGGACAGCGTGGAACACTGAAGCTTTCTTT. This sequence encodes CASRRGTAWNTEAFF.

This clonotype was recorded at least ten times. The V gene is TRBV3-1, the J gene TRBJ2-2; possibly TRBD1 for D (6 bases). Trimming shortened V by 5 bases and J by 3 bases, and 10 bases separated the two germline ends. CDR1 LGHDT and CDR2 YNNKEL come from the germline V gene (reference sequence). This CDR3 is built from 14 residues. CDR3 in amino acids: CASSKRTDTGELFF. CDR3 DNA: TGTGCCAGCAGCAAGCGGACAGACACCGGGGAGCTGTTTTTT.

In this sample, this clonotype turned up a few times. The rearrangement uses TRBV29-1 and TRBJ1-4, with D unresolved. CDR1 and CDR2 from the germline V gene are SQVTM and ANQGSEA. CDR3 size: 11 residues. The ends were cut back, 5 bases at V and 6 bases at J, with 7 bases in the middle. The CDR3 nucleotides are TGCAGCGTTAAACAGCATGAAAAACTGTTTTTT. This encodes CSVKQHEKLFF.

The CDR3 DNA is TGTGCCAGCAGTTACACGGGGTCAACCGGGGAGCTGTTTTTT. This translates into CASSYTGSTGELFF. This chain connects TRBV6-5 to TRBJ2-2; D perhaps matches TRBD2 (5 bases). Germline V gene sequence: CDR1 MNHEY, CDR2 SVGAGI. The CDR3 totals 14 residues. V lost 2 bases, J lost 5 bases, and 9 bases lay in between.

This clonotype was observed at least ten times. The chain joins TRBV7-9 to TRBJ2-6; 10 bases map to TRBD1. CDR3 length: 19 amino acids. V trimming: 4 bases; J trimming: 0 bases; junction bases outside the gene matches: 9. Per the germline V gene, CDR1 is SEHNR and CDR2 is FQNEAQ (reference sequence). The CDR3 DNA follows: TGTGCCAGCAGCTATCCGGGACAGGGGTTAGGCTCTGGGGCCAACGTCCTGACTTTC. It translates to CASSYPGQGLGSGANVLTF. Together with reference TRBV7-9 and TRBJ2-6, the CDR3 gives the full variable domain: DTGVSQNPRHKITKRGQNVTFRCDPISEHNRLYWYRQTLGQGPEFLTYFQNEAQLEKSRLLSDRFSAERPKGSFSTLEIQRTEQGDSAMYLCASSYPGQGLGSGANVLTFGAGSRLTVL.

This clonotype showed up many times. The rearrangement links TRBV28 to TRBJ2-1; maybe TRBD2 (6 bases). V shed 6 bases and J shed 1 base, with 16 bases lying between them. Germline assignment: CDR1 MDHEN and CDR2 SYDVKM. This CDR3 comprises 16 residues. The chain's CDR3 is CASSTLGGGSYNEQFF. CDR3 DNA sequence: TGTGCCAGCAGCACCTTGGGGGGTGGTTCCTACAATGAGCAGTTCTTC.

This clonotype was observed at least ten times. At one of its ends the junction is not consistent with the germline gene, which may arise from a read error. The J gene is TRBJ1-1, the V gene TRBV6-6; D is perhaps TRBD1 (6 bases). The CDR3 is 17 residues long. The V gene's germline CDR1 is MNHNY and CDR2 SVGAGI (reference sequence). CDR3: CASSDSRDKGWDTEAFF. The CDR3 DNA is TGTGCCAGCAGTGACTCCCGGGACAAGGGATGGGACACTGAAGCTTTCTTT.

This clonotype was found many times. The V and J genes are TRBV20-1 and TRBJ2-2, with TRBD2 matching over 7 bases. CDR1 is DFQATT, CDR2 SNEGSKA, per germline (reference sequence). Germline trimming cut 6 bases from V and 3 bases from J; bases unmatched to any gene: 10. This CDR3 region has 15 residues. CDR3 sequence reads: CSAPLGGGDTGELFF. CDR3 sequence (DNA): TGCAGTGCCCCCCTTGGGGGGGGGGACACCGGGGAGCTGTTTTTT.

The chain carries TRBV6-6 and TRBJ2-2; D is unresolved. Per germline, CDR1 MNHNY and CDR2 SVGAGI (reference sequence). V was pared by 4 bases and J by 0 bases, with 6 bases between. The CDR3 loop spans 14 amino acids. The CDR3 protein is CASSFLSNTGELFF. The CDR3 nucleotides are TGTGCCAGCAGTTTCCTTTCGAACACCGGGGAGCTGTTTTTT.

V is TRBV30 and J is TRBJ1-1; D gene ambiguous. This CDR3 spans 11 amino acids. Trimming stripped 5 bases from V and 3 bases from J, with 7 bases between. CDR1 and CDR2 from the germline V gene are GTSNPN and SVGIG (reference sequence). The CDR3, as DNA: TGTGCCTGGGATGGATACACTGAAGCTTTCTTT. Residues: CAWDGYTEAFF.

This clonotype was recorded many times. This chain uses TRBV18 with TRBJ2-5; no firm D call. V lost 5 bases and J lost 3, with 4 bases in between. Per germline, CDR1 KGHSH and CDR2 LQKENI. The CDR3 has 11 residues. The CDR3 loop is CASSTEETQYF. The CDR3 DNA reads TGTGCCAGCTCAACCGAAGAGACCCAGTACTTC.

This clonotype was picked up many times. This chain connects TRBV29-1 to TRBJ1-1; 7 bases are shared with TRBD1. Germline CDR1 SQVTM, CDR2 ANQGSEA. The J segment lost 5 bases and the V segment lost 6 bases, leaving 6 bases of the junction unmatched. The CDR3 covers 12 residues. The CDR3 DNA follows: TGCAGCGTGGGGACACAGGGGACTGAAGCTTTCTTT. Amino acid sequence: CSVGTQGTEAFF.

V and J are TRBV29-1 and TRBJ1-1; a weak D match, TRBD1 (5 bases). Trimming left V 8 bases short and J 1 base short, with 8 bases between. This CDR3 is 11 amino acids long. Germline lookup yields CDR1 SQVTM and CDR2 ANQGSEA. CDR3 region: CSTGANTEAFF. The CDR3 DNA sequence: TGCAGCACCGGGGCGAACACTGAAGCTTTCTTT.

At least ten counts were recorded for this clonotype. The rearrangement joins TRBV10-3 to TRBJ2-3, with 7 bases matching TRBD1. This CDR3 has 15 residues. J lost 2 bases, V lost 3 bases, and 5 bases had no gene match. Germline CDR1 and CDR2: ENHRY and SYGVKD. This chain's CDR3 is CAISELGGHTDTQYF. The CDR3 coding sequence is TGTGCCATCAGTGAACTAGGGGGCCACACAGATACGCAGTATTTT.

This clonotype turned up a few times. The chain combines TRBV9 with TRBJ2-3, with D uncertain. The V and J ends lost 0 bases and 3 bases respectively, with 5 bases between them. CDR1 SGDLS and CDR2 YYNGEE come from the germline V gene. This CDR3 region has 13 residues. DNA of the CDR3: TGTGCCAGCAGCGTAGCTCATACAGATACGCAGTATTTT. Its protein is CASSVAHTDTQYF.

There are many counts of this clonotype. The V gene is TRBV29-1, the J gene TRBJ2-1; 9 bases match TRBD1. CDR1 is SQVTM, CDR2 ANQGSEA, per germline. The CDR3 is made up of 13 amino acids. The ends lost 6 bases at V and 7 bases at J; junction bases unmatched: 7. Written as DNA, the CDR3 is TGCAGCGTAGGACGGACAGGGGCGAATGAGCAGTTCTTC. Its translation: CSVGRTGANEQFF.

Many counts were recorded for this clonotype. The V and J genes are TRBV20-1 and TRBJ2-4; D is possibly TRBD2 (6 bases). The CDR3 is 13 amino acids. The ends were cut back, 5 bases at V and 0 bases at J, with 8 bases in the middle. Germline V gene sequence: CDR1 DFQATT, CDR2 SNEGSKA (reference sequence). The CDR3 DNA follows: TGCAGTGCTGAGGGACTAGCCAAAAACATTCAGTACTTC. This gives the protein CSAEGLAKNIQYF.

This sequence joins TRBV29-1 and TRBJ2-1, with TRBD1 matching over 9 bases. Germline trimming cut 3 bases from V and 9 bases from J; bases unmatched to any gene: 9. Germline CDR1 reads SQVTM; CDR2 reads ANQGSEA. The CDR3 length is 14 residues. The CDR3, as DNA: TGCAGCGTTGATCCGGGACAGGGTACGGGTGAGCAGTTCTTC. It codes for CSVDPGQGTGEQFF.

The chain combines TRBV28 with TRBJ2-4; D remains unclear. The CDR3 runs to 15 residues. Germline CDR1 reads MDHEN; CDR2 reads SYDVKM. V lost 5 bases, J lost 0 bases, and 11 bases lay in between. The CDR3 sequence: CASSIKTLAKNIQYF. Here the CDR3 DNA reads TGTGCCAGCAGTATCAAGACACTAGCCAAAAACATTCAGTACTTC.